A selection of T cell receptor beta chains follows, all from one sample in a study of control samples from healthy donors and cancer patients. Repertoires were generated with immunoSEQ multiplex PCR, while TCRdb's copy carries only in-frame clones and drops some. The table has 51,000 or so clones, 80% seen once. Source material: blood. The receptors here all came from a man between 65 and 80 years old in good health. Each CDR3 is given without its conserved first and last residue. Clone size is shown for a subset of rows, as once, few, many or a class of expanded clone.

TRBJ2-7	.	TRBV11-3	11	ASSLAAYYEQY
TRBJ2-7	.	TRBV4-2	13	ASSQHTSGGYEQY
TRBJ2-2	.	TRBV6-5	11	ASSSPGAGELF
TRBJ1-5	once	TRBV7-2	10	ASAARNQPQH
TRBJ1-3	once	TRBV11-2	11	ASSLEPGNTIY
TRBJ1-2	.	TRBV4-1	11	ASSLTSGLSRT
TRBJ1-6	few	TRBV6-5	13	ASSFSTGGNSPLH
TRBJ1-2	medium-sized	TRBV5-8	13	ASSTGQGNFWGYT
TRBJ1-3	.	TRBV7-2	10	ASSPSTGSSN
TRBJ2-7	.	TRBV6-5	13	ASSYGGTGSYEQY
TRBJ1-1	.	TRBV2	11	ASSEGTSTEAF